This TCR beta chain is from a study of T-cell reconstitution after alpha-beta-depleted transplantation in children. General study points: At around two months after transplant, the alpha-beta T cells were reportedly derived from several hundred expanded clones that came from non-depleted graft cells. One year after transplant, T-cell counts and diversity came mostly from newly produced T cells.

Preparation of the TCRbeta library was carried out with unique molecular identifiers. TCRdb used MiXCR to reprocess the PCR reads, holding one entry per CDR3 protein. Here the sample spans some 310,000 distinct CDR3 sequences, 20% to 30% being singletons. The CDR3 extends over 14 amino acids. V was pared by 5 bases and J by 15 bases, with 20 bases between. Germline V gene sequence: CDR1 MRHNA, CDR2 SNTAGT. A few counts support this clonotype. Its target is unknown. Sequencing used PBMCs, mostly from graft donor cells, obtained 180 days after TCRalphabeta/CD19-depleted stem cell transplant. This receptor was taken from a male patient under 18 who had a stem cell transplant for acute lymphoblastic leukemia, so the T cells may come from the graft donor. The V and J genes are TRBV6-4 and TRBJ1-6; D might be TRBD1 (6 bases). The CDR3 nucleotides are TGTGCCAGCAGTCTTACCCCGGACAGTCCCAACCTCCACTTT. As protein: CASSLTPDSPNLHF.